This T cell receptor (beta chain) comes out of a study of blood T cell repertoires in COVID-19. The CDR3 runs to 16 residues. Per the germline V gene, CDR1 is SGHRS and CDR2 is YFSETQ. V shed 8 bases, J shed 2 bases, and the junction held 12 bases outside the gene matches. The repertoire was sequenced with immunoSEQ multiplex PCR; TCRdb's copy has only in-frame clones and lacks some. This table holds some 50,000 clones, about 85% found once. This clonotype was sampled from a man aged 35 to 55 with active COVID-19. Sequencing was carried out using peripheral blood. V and J are TRBV5-1 and TRBJ2-2, with 7 bases that match TRBD1. CDR3 protein: CASTDTGTANTGELFF. In nucleotides, the CDR3 is TGCGCCAGTACGGACACCGGGACAGCTAACACCGGGGAGCTGTTTTTT.